This T cell receptor (beta chain) was documented in a study of T cells in Graves' hyperthyroidism and ophthalmopathy. V lost 3 bases, J lost 3 bases, and 4 bases stayed unmatched. Per the germline V gene, CDR1 is MNHEY and CDR2 is SMNVEV (reference sequence). This CDR3 is built from 15 residues. RNA transcripts were the template for amplifying TCR beta CDR3 regions. The HTBI primer set drove a first-round RT-PCR of the TCR CDR3. TCRdb passed the multiplex PCR reads through MiXCR, listing each CDR3 protein once. The sample lists roughly 250,000 distinct CDR3 sequences, less than 20% occurring once. This clonotype was detected ten times or more. At least 3 on the Clinical Activity Score was recorded for ophthalmopathy patients, who also had NOSPECS grade at least 4 and duration under 3 months. Together with thyroid ultrasound, orbital computed tomography, serum thyroxine and TRAb, clinical symptoms were used for diagnoses.

This rearrangement joins TRBV27 to TRBJ1-1; 10 bases are shared with TRBD1. The TCR sequence derives from a woman between 18 and 30 years old with Graves' ophthalmopathy. Source material: blood. This chain's CDR3 is CASSFDRGLDTEAFF. DNA for the CDR3: TGTGCCAGCAGTTTTGACAGGGGGCTTGACACTGAAGCTTTCTTT.